The sequence of this T cell receptor beta chain was determined in a study of CD8 T cells in ankylosing spondylitis. Study results and limitations: Matched synovial fluid from ankylosing spondylitis patients was reported to be enriched for disease-linked clones. One TCR beta motif, made up of seven to nine highly homologous variants, appeared characteristic of ankylosing spondylitis blood. Some of the motif variants had earlier been found in reactive arthritis patients' fluid and blood.

In making TCR beta libraries, quantitative 5'-RACE with molecular barcodes was used. One entry per CDR3 protein, called by TCRdb with MiXCR from the 5' RACE reads. The sample holds under 250,000 distinct CDR3 sequences, roughly 25% seen once. The CDR3 extends over 15 amino acids. Germline CDR1 reads DFQATT; CDR2 reads SNEGSKA (reference sequence). Germline trimming cut 1 base from V and 2 bases from J; bases unmatched to any gene: 5. This clonotype was recorded a few times. The antigen is undetermined. This chain joins TRBV20-1 and TRBJ2-1, with 7 bases that match TRBD2. The sample comprised blood, either unsorted or a sorted T cell fraction (not recorded which). The source is a male donor with ankylosing spondylitis or in good health (not recorded which). The CDR3 nucleotides are TGCAGTGCTAGAGCCGACGGGAGGCCCTACAATGAGCAGTTCTTC. It yields the protein CSARADGRPYNEQFF.